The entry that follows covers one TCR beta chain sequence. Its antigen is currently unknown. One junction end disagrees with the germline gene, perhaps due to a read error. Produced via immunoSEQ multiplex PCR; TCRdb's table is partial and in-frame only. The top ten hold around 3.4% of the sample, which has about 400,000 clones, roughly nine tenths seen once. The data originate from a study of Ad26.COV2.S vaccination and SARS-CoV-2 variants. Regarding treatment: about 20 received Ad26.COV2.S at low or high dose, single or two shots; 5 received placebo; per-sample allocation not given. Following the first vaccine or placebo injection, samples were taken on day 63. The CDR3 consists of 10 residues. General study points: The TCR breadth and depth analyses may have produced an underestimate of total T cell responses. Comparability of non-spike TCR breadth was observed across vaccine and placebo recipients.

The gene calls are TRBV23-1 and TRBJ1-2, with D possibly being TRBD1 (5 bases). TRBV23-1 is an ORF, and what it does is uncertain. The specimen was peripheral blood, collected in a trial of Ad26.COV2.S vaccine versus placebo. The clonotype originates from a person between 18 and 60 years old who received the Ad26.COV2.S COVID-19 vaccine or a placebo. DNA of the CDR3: TGCGCCAGCAGCCAGAACCAGACAGCTTTC. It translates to CASSQNQTAF.